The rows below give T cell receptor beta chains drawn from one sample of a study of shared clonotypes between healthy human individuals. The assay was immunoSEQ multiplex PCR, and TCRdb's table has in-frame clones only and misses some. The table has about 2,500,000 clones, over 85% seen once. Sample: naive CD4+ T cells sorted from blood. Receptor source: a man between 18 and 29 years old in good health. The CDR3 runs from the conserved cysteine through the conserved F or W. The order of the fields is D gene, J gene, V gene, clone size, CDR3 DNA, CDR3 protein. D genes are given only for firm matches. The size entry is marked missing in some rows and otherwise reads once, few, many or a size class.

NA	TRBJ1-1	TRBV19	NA	TGTGCCAGTAGTAGGGGGAACACTGAAGCTTTCTTT	CASSRGNTEAFF
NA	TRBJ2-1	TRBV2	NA	TGTGCCAGCAGCCGAGGGGGCTACAATGAGCAGTTCTTC	CASSRGGYNEQFF
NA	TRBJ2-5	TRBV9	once	TGTGCCAGCCTCTCCTGGGACCCCCCAGACCAAGAGACCCAGTACTTC	CASLSWDPPDQETQYF
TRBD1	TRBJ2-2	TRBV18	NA	TGTGCCAGCTCCCGCGGACAGGGGGTCACCGGGGAGCTGTTTTTT	CASSRGQGVTGELFF
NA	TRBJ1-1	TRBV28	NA	TGTGCCAGCAGTTTATTGGGGGGGGGTCATGGAATGAACACTGAAGCTTTCTTT	CASSLLGGGHGMNTEAFF
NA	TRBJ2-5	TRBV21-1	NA	TGTGCCAGCAGCAAAGGAGCCGCGGGAGTTGAGACCCAGTACTTC	CASSKGAAGVETQYF
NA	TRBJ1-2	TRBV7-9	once	TGTGCCAGCAGCTTAGGCCCGGGGGAAAATGGCTACACCTTC	CASSLGPGENGYTF
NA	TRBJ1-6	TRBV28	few	TGTGCCAGCAGCACAGGGTTCTCTCTTAGTTCACCCCTCCACTTT	CASSTGFSLSSPLHF
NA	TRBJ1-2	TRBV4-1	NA	TGCGCCAGCAGCCAGACAGCTAACTATGGCTACACCTTC	CASSQTANYGYTF
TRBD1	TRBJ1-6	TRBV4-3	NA	TGCGCCAGCAGCCAAGAGTATGACAGGGGGAGCTCCTATAATTCACCCCTCCACTTT	CASSQEYDRGSSYNSPLHF
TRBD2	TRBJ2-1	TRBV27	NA	TGTGCCAGCAGCCCGGGACTAGCGGGAGACAGCTCCTACAATGAGCAGTTCTTC	CASSPGLAGDSSYNEQFF
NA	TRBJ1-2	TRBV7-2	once	TGTGCCAGCAGCCCTCGGCCCTCGTCCTATGGCTACACCTTC	CASSPRPSSYGYTF
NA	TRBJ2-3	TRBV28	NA	TGTGCCAGCAGTTTGGTGGACCGCCGCACAGATACGCAGTATTTT	CASSLVDRRTDTQYF
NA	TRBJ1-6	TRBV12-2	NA	TGTGCAAGTCGCTTAGTGGCGAGGGGAGGGAATTCACCCCTCCACTTT	CASRLVARGGNSPLHF
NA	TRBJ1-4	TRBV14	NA	TGTGCCAGCAGCCAGAGCTACAGGGTTAGCCGTGAAAAACTGTTTTTT	CASSQSYRVSREKLFF
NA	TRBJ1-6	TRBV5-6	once	TGTGCCAGCAGCTTCATAGGGATTAATTCACCCCTCCACTTT	CASSFIGINSPLHF
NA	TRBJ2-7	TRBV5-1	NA	TGCGCCAGCAGCTTGGAGGGCCAAGGCTACGAGCAGTACTTC	CASSLEGQGYEQYF
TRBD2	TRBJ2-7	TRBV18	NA	TGTGCCAGCTCACCACCGAGCGGGGGGCTATCCTACGAGCAGTACTTC	CASSPPSGGLSYEQYF
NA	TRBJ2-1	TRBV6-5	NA	TGTGCCAGCAGCCAGGGTTTATTCGGGGAGCAGTTCTTC	CASSQGLFGEQFF
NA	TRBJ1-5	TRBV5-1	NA	TGCGCCAGCAGCATAAGCCGAGGAGACAATCAGCCCCAGCATTTT	CASSISRGDNQPQHF
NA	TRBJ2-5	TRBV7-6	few	TGTGCCAGCAGCTCCGAAGAGACCCAGTACTTC	CASSSEETQYF
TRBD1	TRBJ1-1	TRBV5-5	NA	TGTGCCAGCAGCGACGGGACAGTGAACACTGAAGCTTTCTTT	CASSDGTVNTEAFF
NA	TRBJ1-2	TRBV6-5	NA	TGTGCCACCTTTAAAGAGCGAGGCTACACCTTC	CATFKERGYTF
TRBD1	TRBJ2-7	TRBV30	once	TGTGCCTGGAGTGCCCGACAGGGGAGCGAGCAGTACTTC	CAWSARQGSEQYF
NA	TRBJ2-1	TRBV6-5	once	TGTGCCAGCAGTTACAGGCGGGCCTCGGGGAACAATGAGCAGTTCTTC	CASSYRRASGNNEQFF
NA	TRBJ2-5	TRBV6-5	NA	TGTGCCAGCAGCCTACTAGCCACTTCTTTCGAGACCCAGTACTTC	CASSLLATSFETQYF
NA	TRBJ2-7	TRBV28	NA	TGTGCCAGCAACCTCGAGGGGTCCCCCTACGAGCAGTACTTC	CASNLEGSPYEQYF
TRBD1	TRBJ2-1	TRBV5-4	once	TGTGCCAGCAGCTTGGTGGGGACAGGGGGCGACAAGCAGTTCTTC	CASSLVGTGGDKQFF
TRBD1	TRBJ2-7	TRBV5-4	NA	TGTGCCAGCAGCTCACCGGGACAGGGATACGAGCAGTACTTC	CASSSPGQGYEQYF
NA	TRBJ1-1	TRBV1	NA	TGCACCAGCAGCCAGGTTTTGGGGGGCAAGAACACTGAAGCTTTCTTT	CTSSQVLGGKNTEAFF
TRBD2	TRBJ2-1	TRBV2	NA	TGTGCCAGCAGGGCCCTAGCGGAAAACAATGAGCAGTTCTTC	CASRALAENNEQFF
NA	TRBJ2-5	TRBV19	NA	TGTGCCAGTAGTATGATGGGTGGCTACCAAGAGACCCAGTACTTC	CASSMMGGYQETQYF
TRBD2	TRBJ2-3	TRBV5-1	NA	TGCGCCAGCAGCTTGCAAGCGGGGAGCACAGATACGCAGTATTTT	CASSLQAGSTDTQYF
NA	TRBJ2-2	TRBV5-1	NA	TGCGCCAGCAGCCTGAATCCGGGGTCCCGTCCGGAGCTGTTTTTT	CASSLNPGSRPELFF
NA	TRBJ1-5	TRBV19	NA	TGTGCCAGTAGGTCCGGCCAGCCCCAGCATTTT	CASRSGQPQHF
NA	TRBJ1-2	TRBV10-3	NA	TGTGCCATCAGGTCGGGGGCTTCTGGTGGCTACACCTTC	CAIRSGASGGYTF
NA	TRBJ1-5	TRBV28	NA	TGTGCCAGCAGTCACAACCGGGGGGTTAATCAGCCCCAGCATTTT	CASSHNRGVNQPQHF
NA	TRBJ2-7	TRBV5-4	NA	TGTGCCAGCAGCCCCGGGTTGCGGGGCCGGACTGGGGAGCAGTACTTC	CASSPGLRGRTGEQYF
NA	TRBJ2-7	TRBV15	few	TGTGCCACCAGCAGTTTCAAGACGGTTGGGGCCTACGAGCAGTACTTC	CATSSFKTVGAYEQYF
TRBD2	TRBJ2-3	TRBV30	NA	TGTGCCTGGAGTAACCCGGCGGGGGGCCTCGCAGATACGCAGTATTTT	CAWSNPAGGLADTQYF
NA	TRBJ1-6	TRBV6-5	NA	TGTGCCAGCAGCCAACAGGGTTATAATTCACCCCTCCACTTT	CASSQQGYNSPLHF
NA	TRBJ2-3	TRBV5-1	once	TGCGCCAGCAGCTTGCCTCAGGGAATTGGAGATACGCAGTATTTT	CASSLPQGIGDTQYF
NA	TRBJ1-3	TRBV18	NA	TGTGCCAGCTCACCGGGGCGGAGCTCTGGAAACACCATATATTTT	CASSPGRSSGNTIYF
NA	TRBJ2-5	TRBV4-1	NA	TGCGCCAGCAGCCCTTACCAACAAGAGACCCAGTACTTC	CASSPYQQETQYF
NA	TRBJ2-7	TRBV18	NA	TGTGCCAGCTCACCCGTCTCGGGCTCCTACGAGCAGTACTTC	CASSPVSGSYEQYF
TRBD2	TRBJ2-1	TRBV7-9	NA	TGTGCCAGCAGCTGGCGGGAGGGAGCCTACAATGAGCAGTTCTTC	CASSWREGAYNEQFF
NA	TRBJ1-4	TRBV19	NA	TGTGCCAGTAGTACTGGAAGGTTAAATGAAAAACTGTTTTTT	CASSTGRLNEKLFF
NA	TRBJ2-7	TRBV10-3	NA	TGTGCCATCAGTGAGTGGGGCCGGGGGAGCTCCTACGAGCAGTACTTC	CAISEWGRGSSYEQYF
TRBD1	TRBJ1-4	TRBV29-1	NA	TGCAGCGTCCACACCGGGACAGGGCCTGATGAAAAACTGTTTTTT	CSVHTGTGPDEKLFF
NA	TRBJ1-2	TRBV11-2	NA	TGTGCCAGCAGCTTCGGGGGGCCGACTGGCTACACCTTC	CASSFGGPTGYTF
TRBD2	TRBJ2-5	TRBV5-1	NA	TGCGCCAGCAGCCCCGGAGTAGCGGGGGAAGAGACCCAGTACTTC	CASSPGVAGEETQYF
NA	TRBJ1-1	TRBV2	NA	TGTGCCAGCGAGAAGGGAGTGAACACTGAAGCTTTCTTT	CASEKGVNTEAFF